This T cell receptor beta chain was retrieved from a study of technical replicates of blood from a handful of donors. The CDR3 consists of 16 residues. The germline CDR1 and CDR2 sequences are SGDLS and YYNGEE. Germline trimming cut 0 bases from V and 2 bases from J; bases unmatched to any gene: 7. Method: immunoSEQ multiplex PCR; TCRdb's copy keeps in-frame clones and lacks some. The table includes about 100,000 clones, 90% to 96% detected once. Sequencing was carried out using T cells isolated from PBMCs. The gene calls are TRBV9 and TRBJ2-7, with 8 nucleotides matching TRBD1. The receptor comes from a human donor in good health. CDR3: CASSVGSGTGTYEQYF. Written as DNA, the CDR3 is TGTGCCAGCAGCGTAGGGTCCGGGACAGGTACCTACGAGCAGTACTTC. Filled out from reference TRBV9 and TRBJ2-7, the complete variable domain reads DSGVTQTPKHLITATGQRVTLRCSPRSGDLSVYWYQQSLDQGLQFLIQYYNGEERAKGNILERFSAQQFPDLHSELNLSSLELGDSALYFCASSVGSGTGTYEQYFGPGTRLTVT.